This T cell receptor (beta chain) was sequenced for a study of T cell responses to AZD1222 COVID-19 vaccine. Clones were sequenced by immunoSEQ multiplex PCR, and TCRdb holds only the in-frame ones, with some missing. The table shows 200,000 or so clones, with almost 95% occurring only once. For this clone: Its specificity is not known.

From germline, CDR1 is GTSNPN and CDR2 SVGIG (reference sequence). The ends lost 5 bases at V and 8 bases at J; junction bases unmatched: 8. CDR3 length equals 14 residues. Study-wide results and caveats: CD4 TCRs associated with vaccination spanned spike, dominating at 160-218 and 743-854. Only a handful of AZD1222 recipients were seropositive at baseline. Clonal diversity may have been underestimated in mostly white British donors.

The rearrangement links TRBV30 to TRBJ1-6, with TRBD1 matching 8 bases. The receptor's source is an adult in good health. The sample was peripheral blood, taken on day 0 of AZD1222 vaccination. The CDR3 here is CAWGAHRGDSPLHF. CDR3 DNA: TGTGCCTGGGGTGCCCACAGGGGGGATTCACCCCTCCACTTT.